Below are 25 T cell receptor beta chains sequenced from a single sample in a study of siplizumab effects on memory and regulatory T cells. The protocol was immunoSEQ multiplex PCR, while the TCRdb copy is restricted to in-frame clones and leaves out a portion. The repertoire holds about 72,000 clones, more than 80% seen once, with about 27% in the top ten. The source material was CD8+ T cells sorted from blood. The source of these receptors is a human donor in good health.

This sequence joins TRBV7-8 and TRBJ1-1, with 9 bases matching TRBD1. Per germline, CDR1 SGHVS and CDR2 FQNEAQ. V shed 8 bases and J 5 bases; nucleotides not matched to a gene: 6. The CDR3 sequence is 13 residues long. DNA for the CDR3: TGTGCCAGCCGACAGGGGGTGGGGACTGAAGCTTTCTTT. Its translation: CASRQGVGTEAFF.

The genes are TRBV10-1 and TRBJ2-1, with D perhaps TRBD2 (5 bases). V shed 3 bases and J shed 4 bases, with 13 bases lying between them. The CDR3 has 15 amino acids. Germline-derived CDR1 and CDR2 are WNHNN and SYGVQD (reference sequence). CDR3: CASSERTGMYNEQFF. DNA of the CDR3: TGCGCCAGCAGTGAAAGGACGGGAATGTACAATGAGCAGTTCTTC.

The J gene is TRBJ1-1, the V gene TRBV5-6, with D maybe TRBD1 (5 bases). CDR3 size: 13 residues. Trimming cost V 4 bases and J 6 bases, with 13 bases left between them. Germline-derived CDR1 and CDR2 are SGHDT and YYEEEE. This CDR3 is CASSPWGVAEAFF. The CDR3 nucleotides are TGTGCCAGCAGCCCCTGGGGGGTGGCTGAAGCTTTCTTT.

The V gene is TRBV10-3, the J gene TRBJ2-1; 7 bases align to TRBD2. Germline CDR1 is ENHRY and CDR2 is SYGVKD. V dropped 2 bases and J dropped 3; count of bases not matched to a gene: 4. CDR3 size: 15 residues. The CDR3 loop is CAISEGLADYNEQFF. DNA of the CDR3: TGTGCCATCAGTGAGGGGCTAGCGGACTACAATGAGCAGTTCTTC.

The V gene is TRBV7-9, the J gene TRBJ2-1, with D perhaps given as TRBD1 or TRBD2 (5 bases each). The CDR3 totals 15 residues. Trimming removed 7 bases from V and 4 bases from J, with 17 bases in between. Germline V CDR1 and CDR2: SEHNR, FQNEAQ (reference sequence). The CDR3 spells CASKESGAKYNEQFF. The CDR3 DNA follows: TGTGCCAGCAAAGAGTCCGGGGCAAAATACAATGAGCAGTTCTTC.

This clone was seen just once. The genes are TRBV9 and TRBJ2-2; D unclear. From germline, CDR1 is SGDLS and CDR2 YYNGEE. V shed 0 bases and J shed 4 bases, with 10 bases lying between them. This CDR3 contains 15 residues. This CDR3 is CASSVAPLVTGELFF. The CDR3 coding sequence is TGTGCCAGCAGCGTAGCCCCCCTGGTCACCGGGGAGCTGTTTTTT.

CDR3 sequence (DNA): TGTGCCGTCAACGACAGGTCTAACTATGGCTACACCTTC. It codes for CAVNDRSNYGYTF. The rearrangement joins TRBV6-5 to TRBJ1-2; tentative D call: TRBD1 (6 bases). CDR1 and CDR2 (germline): MNHEY, SVGAGI. V lost 11 bases and J 0 bases, leaving 13 bases between the germline ends. This CDR3 has 13 residues.

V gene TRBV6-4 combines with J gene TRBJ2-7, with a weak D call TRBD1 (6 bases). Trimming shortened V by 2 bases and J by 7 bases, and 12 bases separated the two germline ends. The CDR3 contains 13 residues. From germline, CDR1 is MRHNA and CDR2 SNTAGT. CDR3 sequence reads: CASSDTAQGEQYF. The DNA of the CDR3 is TGTGCCAGCAGTGACACGGCTCAGGGGGAGCAGTACTTC.

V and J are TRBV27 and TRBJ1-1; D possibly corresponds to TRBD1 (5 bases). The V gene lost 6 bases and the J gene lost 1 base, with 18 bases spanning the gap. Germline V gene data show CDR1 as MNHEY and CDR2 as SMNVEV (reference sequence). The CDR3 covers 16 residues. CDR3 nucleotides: TGTGCCAGCAGCCCGACAACCCCGAGGGGGAACACTGAAGCTTTCTTT. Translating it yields CASSPTTPRGNTEAFF.

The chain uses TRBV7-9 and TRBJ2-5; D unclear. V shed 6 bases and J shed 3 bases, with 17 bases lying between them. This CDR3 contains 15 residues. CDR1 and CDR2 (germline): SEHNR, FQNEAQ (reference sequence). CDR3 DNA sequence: TGTGCCAGCAGTCCTAGGGCCAGAATTAAAGAGACCCAGTACTTC. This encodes CASSPRARIKETQYF.

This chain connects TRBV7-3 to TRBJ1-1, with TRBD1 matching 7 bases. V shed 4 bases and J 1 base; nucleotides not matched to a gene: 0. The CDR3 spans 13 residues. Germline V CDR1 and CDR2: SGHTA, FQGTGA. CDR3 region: CASSWTGNTEAFF. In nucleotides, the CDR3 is TGTGCCAGCAGCTGGACAGGGAACACTGAAGCTTTCTTT.

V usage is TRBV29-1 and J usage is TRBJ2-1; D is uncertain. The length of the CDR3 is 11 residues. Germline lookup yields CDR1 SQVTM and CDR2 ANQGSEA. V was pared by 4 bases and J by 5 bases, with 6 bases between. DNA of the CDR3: TGCAGCGTTGTTAAAAACAATGAGCAGTTCTTC. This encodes CSVVKNNEQFF.

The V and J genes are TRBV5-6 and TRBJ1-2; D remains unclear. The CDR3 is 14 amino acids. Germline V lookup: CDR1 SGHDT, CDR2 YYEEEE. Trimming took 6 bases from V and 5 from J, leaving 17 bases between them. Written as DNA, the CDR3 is TGTGCCAGCAACCATTGGGGAGGGCGGTATGGCTACACCTTC. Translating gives CASNHWGGRYGYTF.

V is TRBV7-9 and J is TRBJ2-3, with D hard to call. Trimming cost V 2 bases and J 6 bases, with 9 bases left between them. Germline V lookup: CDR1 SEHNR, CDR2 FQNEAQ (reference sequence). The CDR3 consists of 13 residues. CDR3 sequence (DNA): TGTGCCAGCAGCTTACCCTCCTCGGATACGCAGTATTTT. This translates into CASSLPSSDTQYF.

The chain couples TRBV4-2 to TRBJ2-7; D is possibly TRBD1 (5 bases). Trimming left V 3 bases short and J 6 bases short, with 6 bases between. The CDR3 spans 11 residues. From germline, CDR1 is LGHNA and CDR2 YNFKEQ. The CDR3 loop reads CASSQGREQYF. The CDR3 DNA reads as TGTGCCAGCAGCCAGGGGCGCGAGCAGTACTTC.

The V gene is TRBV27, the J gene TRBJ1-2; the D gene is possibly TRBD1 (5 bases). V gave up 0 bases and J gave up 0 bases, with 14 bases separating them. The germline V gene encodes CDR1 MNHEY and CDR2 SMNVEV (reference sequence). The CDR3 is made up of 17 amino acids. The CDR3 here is CASSLSGGAETNYGYTF. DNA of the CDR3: TGTGCCAGCAGTTTATCGGGAGGGGCGGAAACTAACTATGGCTACACCTTC.

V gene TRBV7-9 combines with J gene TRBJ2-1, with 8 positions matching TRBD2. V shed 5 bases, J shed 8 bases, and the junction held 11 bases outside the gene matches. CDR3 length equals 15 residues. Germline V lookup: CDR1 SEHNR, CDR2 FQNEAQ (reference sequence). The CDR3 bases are TGTGCCAGCAGCCCACGGACTAGCTCAGTGGATGAGCAGTTCTTC. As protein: CASSPRTSSVDEQFF.

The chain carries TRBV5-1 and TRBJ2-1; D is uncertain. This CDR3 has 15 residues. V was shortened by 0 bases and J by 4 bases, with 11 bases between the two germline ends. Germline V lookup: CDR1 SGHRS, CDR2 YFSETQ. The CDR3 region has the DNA TGCGCCAGCAGCTTGGACTCTTCGTGGTACAATGAGCAGTTCTTC. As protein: CASSLDSSWYNEQFF.

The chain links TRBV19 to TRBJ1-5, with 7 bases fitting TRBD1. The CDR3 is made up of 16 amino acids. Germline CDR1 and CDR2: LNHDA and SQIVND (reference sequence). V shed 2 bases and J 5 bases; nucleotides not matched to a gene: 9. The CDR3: CASSILPGQVHQPQHF. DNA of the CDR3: TGTGCCAGTAGTATATTGCCCGGACAGGTTCATCAGCCCCAGCATTTT.

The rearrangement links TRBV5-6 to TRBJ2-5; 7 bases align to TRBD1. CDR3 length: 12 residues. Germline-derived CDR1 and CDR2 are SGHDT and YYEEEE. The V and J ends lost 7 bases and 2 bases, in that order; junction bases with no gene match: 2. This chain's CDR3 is CASGQVQETQYF. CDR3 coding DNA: TGTGCCAGCGGACAGGTTCAAGAGACCCAGTACTTC.

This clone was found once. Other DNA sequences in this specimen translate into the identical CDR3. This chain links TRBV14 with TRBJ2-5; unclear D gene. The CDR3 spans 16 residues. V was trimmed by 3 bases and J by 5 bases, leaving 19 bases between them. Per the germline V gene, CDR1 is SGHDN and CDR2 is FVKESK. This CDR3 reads CASSQAVMVGSETQYF. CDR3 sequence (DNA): TGTGCCAGCAGCCAGGCAGTAATGGTCGGGTCGGAGACCCAGTACTTC.

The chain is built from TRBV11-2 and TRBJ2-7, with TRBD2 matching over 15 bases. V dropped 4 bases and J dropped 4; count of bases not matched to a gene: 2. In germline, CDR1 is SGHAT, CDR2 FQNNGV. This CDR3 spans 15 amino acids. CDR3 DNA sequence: TGTGCCAGCAGCTGGGGACTAGCGGGGGGTTACGAGCAGTACTTC. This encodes CASSWGLAGGYEQYF.

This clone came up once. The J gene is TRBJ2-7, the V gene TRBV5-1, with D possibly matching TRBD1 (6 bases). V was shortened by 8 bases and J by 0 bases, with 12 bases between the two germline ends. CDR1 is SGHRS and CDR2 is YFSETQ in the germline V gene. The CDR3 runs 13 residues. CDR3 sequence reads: CASLDSASYEQYF. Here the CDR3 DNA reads TGCGCCAGTTTGGACAGTGCCTCCTACGAGCAGTACTTC. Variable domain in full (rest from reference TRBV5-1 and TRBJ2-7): KAGVTQTPRYLIKTRGQQVTLSCSPISGHRSVSWYQQTPGQGLQFLFEYFSETQRNKGNFPGRFSGRQFSNSRSEMNVSTLELGDSALYLCASLDSASYEQYFGPGTRLTVT.

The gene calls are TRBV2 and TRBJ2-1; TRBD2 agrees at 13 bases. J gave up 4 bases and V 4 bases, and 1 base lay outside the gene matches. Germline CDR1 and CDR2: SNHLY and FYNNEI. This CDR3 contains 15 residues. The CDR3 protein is CASSATSGGYNEQFF. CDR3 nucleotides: TGTGCCAGCAGTGCGACTAGCGGGGGGTACAATGAGCAGTTCTTC.

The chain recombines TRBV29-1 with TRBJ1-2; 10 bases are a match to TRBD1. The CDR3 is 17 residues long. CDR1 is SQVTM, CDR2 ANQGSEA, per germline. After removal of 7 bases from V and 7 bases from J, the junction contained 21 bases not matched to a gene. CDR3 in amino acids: CSAIGPDRGPRVGGYTF. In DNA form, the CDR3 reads TGCAGCGCCATCGGCCCCGACAGGGGGCCCCGCGTCGGTGGCTACACCTTC. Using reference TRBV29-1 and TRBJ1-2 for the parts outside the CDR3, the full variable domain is SAVISQKPSRDICQRGTSLTIQCQVDSQVTMMFWYRQQPGQSLTLIATANQGSEATYESGFVIDKFPISRPNLTFSTLTVSNMSPEDSSIYLCSAIGPDRGPRVGGYTFGSGTRLTVV.